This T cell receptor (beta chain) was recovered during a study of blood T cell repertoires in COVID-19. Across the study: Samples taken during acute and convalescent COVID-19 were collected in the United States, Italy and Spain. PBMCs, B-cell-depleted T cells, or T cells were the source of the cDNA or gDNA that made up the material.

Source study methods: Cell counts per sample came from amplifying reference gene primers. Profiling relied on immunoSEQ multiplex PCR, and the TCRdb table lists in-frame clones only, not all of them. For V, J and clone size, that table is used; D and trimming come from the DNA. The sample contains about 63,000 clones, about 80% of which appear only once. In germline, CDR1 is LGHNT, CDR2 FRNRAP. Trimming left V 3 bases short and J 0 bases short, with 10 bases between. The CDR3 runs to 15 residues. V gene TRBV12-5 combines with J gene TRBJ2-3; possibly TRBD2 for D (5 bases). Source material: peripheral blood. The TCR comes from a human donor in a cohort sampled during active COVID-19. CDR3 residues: CASGFRRTSTDTQYF. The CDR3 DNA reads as TGTGCTAGTGGTTTCCGACGGACTAGCACAGATACGCAGTATTTT.